These T cell receptor beta chains were read from a single sample in a study of a mutant IDH1 vaccine in newly diagnosed glioma. TCRdb keeps only in-frame clones here, not all; method: immunoSEQ multiplex PCR. The repertoire holds 15,000 to 20,000 clones, with around four fifths as singletons. This specimen consisted of PBMCs, obtained from a glioma patient treated with radiotherapy, temozolomide or both. Receptors originate from a man in his forties with glioma. Each CDR3 is given with its conserved first and last residue. A D gene is named only where the DNA matches it firmly. The size entry is marked missing in some rows and otherwise reads once, few, many or a size class.

v_call	j_call	d_call	clone_size	cdr3_aa	cdr3_nt
TRBV28	TRBJ1-1	TRBD1	-	CASSWDTGEYAFF	TGTGCCAGCAGTTGGGACACAGGGGAGTACGCTTTCTTT
TRBV19	TRBJ1-3	-	few	CASKDPGEYSGNTIYF	TGTGCCAGTAAAGACCCAGGGGAGTACTCTGGAAACACCATATATTTT
TRBV6-5	TRBJ1-6	TRBD1	-	CASSPSTGVGSPLHF	TGTGCCAGCAGCCCCTCGACAGGGGTCGGTTCACCCCTCCACTTT
TRBV25-1	TRBJ2-7	-	-	CASSEEGPTYEQYF	TGTGCCAGCAGTGAAGAGGGTCCAACCTACGAGCAGTACTTC
TRBV6-1	TRBJ2-7	-	-	CASRAQVSYEQYF	TGTGCCAGCAGAGCACAGGTTTCCTACGAGCAGTACTTC
TRBV6-4	TRBJ2-1	-	-	CASSLDWEHTYNEQFF	TGTGCCAGCAGTTTAGACTGGGAACATACCTACAATGAGCAGTTCTTC
TRBV7-2	TRBJ2-5	-	-	CASSLESGRLETQYF	TGTGCCAGCAGCTTAGAATCGGGGCGATTAGAGACCCAGTACTTC
TRBV7-6	TRBJ2-1	-	-	CASSLRSVPFTHDEQFF	TGTGCCAGCAGCTTACGCAGCGTCCCCTTCACACACGATGAGCAGTTCTTC
TRBV5-1	TRBJ2-1	TRBD2	-	CASSLEAGSYNEQFF	TGCGCCAGCAGCTTGGAAGCGGGGAGCTACAATGAGCAGTTCTTC
TRBV5-4	TRBJ2-7	-	-	CASSAKAQGYEQYF	TGTGCCAGCAGCGCAAAGGCGCAGGGGTACGAGCAGTACTTC
TRBV6-5	TRBJ1-5	TRBD1	once	CASSPGQGIRQPQHF	TGTGCCAGCAGCCCGGGACAGGGTATTCGTCAGCCCCAGCATTTT
TRBV7-6	TRBJ2-3	TRBD2	-	CASSPYLAGVSGTQYF	TGTGCCAGCAGCCCTTATTTAGCGGGAGTTTCTGGGACGCAGTATTTT
TRBV23-1	TRBJ1-1	-	-	CASSHFAQWHTSGDTEAFF	TGCGCCAGCAGTCATTTTGCCCAGTGGCACACCTCAGGAGACACTGAAGCTTTCTTT
TRBV6-5	TRBJ2-7	TRBD2	-	CASAPQLAGEQYF	TGTGCCAGCGCCCCCCAACTAGCGGGAGAGCAGTACTTC
TRBV7-8	TRBJ1-5	-	few	CASSVQGGQPQHF	TGTGCCAGCAGCGTCCAGGGCGGGCAGCCCCAGCATTTT
TRBV7-2	TRBJ2-5	-	few	CASSLARQAETQYF	TGTGCCAGCAGCTTGGCTCGACAGGCGGAGACCCAGTACTTC
TRBV18	TRBJ2-5	-	-	CASSPGEGAKTQYF	TGTGCCAGCTCACCCGGGGAGGGGGCAAAGACCCAGTACTTC
TRBV14	TRBJ1-3	TRBD1	-	CASSRDSRSGNTIYF	TGTGCCAGCAGCAGGGACAGCCGCTCTGGAAACACCATATATTTT
TRBV18	TRBJ1-1	TRBD1	-	CASQTGLMNTEAFF	TGTGCCAGTCAGACAGGGCTAATGAACACTGAAGCTTTCTTT
TRBV2	TRBJ2-1	-	-	CASSDGEDEQFF	TGTGCCAGCAGTGACGGGGAGGATGAGCAGTTCTTC
TRBV29-1	TRBJ2-5	TRBD2	-	CSVIYYGPGLEETQYF	TGCAGCGTTATATACTACGGTCCGGGACTAGAAGAGACCCAGTACTTC
TRBV5-1	TRBJ1-1	-	-	CASSSPGRRAQMAEAFF	TGCGCCAGCAGCTCCCCGGGGAGGCGGGCTCAGATGGCTGAAGCTTTCTTT
TRBV7-2	TRBJ2-5	TRBD1	-	CASSTRQGEQTQYF	TGTGCCAGCAGCACACGACAGGGTGAGCAGACCCAGTACTTC
TRBV6-5	TRBJ1-2	-	-	CASRGGNARGYTF	TGTGCCAGCAGGGGGGGGAATGCTCGTGGCTACACCTTC
TRBV4-3	TRBJ2-2	-	-	CASSQGHSNTGELFF	TGCGCCAGCAGCCAAGGACATTCTAACACCGGGGAGCTGTTTTTT
TRBV7-8	TRBJ2-6	-	once	CASSEGGPYSGANVLTF	TGTGCCAGCAGCGAAGGAGGACCGTACTCTGGGGCCAACGTCCTGACTTTC
TRBV9	TRBJ1-3	-	-	CASSVASTLNTIYF	TGTGCCAGCAGCGTAGCTTCCACGTTAAACACCATATATTTT
TRBV19	TRBJ2-6	-	-	CASSTRGRLVRGANVLTF	TGTGCCAGTAGTACCCGGGGCCGCCTTGTTCGAGGGGCCAACGTCCTGACTTTC
TRBV4-2	TRBJ2-7	TRBD2	-	CASSQVMAGDNYEQYF	TGTGCCAGCAGCCAAGTAATGGCGGGAGATAACTACGAGCAGTACTTC
TRBV19	TRBJ2-5	TRBD2	-	CASSRPGTSGLLRETQYF	TGTGCCAGTAGCCGACCGGGGACTAGCGGGTTGTTACGGGAGACCCAGTACTTC
TRBV7-2	TRBJ2-5	TRBD2	-	CASSQPRGSVETQYF	TGTGCCAGCAGCCAGCCCCGCGGGAGTGTGGAGACCCAGTACTTC
TRBV5-1	TRBJ2-1	-	-	CASSFTQGTNEQFF	TGCGCCAGCAGCTTTACTCAGGGAACCAATGAGCAGTTCTTC
TRBV5-1	TRBJ1-1	-	-	CASSLSPGECTEAFF	TGCGCCAGCAGCTTATCTCCGGGGGAGTGCACTGAAGCTTTCTTT
TRBV4-1	TRBJ2-1	TRBD2	-	CASSQHFGPSGSNEQFF	TGCGCCAGCAGCCAACACTTCGGGCCTAGCGGGAGCAATGAGCAGTTCTTC
TRBV4-1	TRBJ2-1	TRBD2	-	CASSRVGGRTANEQFF	TGCGCCAGCAGCCGAGTAGGCGGGAGAACAGCCAATGAGCAGTTCTTC
TRBV7-9	TRBJ1-2	-	-	CASSLDFYGYTF	TGTGCCAGCAGCTTAGATTTCTATGGCTACACCTTC
TRBV11-2	TRBJ1-1	-	-	CASSLEGRYTEAFF	TGTGCCAGCAGCTTAGAGGGGAGGTACACTGAAGCTTTCTTT